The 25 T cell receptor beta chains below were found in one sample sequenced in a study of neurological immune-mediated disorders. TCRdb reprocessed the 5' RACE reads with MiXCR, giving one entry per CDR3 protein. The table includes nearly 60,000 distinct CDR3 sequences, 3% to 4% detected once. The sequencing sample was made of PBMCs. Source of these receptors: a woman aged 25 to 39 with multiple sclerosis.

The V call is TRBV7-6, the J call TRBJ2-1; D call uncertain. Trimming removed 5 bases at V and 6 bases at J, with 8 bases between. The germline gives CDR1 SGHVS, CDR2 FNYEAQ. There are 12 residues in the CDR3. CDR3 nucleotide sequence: TGTGCCAGCAGCATCCGACGCAATGAGCAGTTCTTC. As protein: CASSIRRNEQFF.

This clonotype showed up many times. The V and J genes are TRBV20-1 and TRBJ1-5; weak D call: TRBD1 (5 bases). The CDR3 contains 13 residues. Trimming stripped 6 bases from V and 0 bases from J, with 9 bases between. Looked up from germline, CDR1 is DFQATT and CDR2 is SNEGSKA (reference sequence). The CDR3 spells CSARVGSNQPQHF. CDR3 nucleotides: TGCAGTGCCAGGGTTGGTAGCAATCAGCCCCAGCATTTT.

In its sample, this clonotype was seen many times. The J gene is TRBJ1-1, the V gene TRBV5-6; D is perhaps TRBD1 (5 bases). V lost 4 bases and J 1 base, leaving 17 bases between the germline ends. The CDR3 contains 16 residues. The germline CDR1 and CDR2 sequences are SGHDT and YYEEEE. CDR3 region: CASSPPREQGNTEAFF. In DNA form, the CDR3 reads TGTGCCAGCAGCCCCCCTCGGGAGCAGGGGAACACTGAAGCTTTCTTT.

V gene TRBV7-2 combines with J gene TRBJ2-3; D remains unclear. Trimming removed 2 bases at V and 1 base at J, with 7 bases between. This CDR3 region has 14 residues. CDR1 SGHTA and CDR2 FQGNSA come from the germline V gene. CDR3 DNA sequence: TGTGCCAGCAGCTTAAAGAGCGGCACAGATACGCAGTATTTT. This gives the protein CASSLKSGTDTQYF.

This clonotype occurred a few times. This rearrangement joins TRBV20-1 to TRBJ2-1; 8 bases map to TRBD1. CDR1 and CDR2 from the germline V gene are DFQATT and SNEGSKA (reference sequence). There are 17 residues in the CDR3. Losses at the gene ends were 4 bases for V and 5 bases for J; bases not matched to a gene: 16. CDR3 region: CSANKPSGQGVNNEQFF. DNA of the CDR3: TGCAGTGCTAACAAGCCCTCCGGACAGGGAGTGAACAATGAGCAGTTCTTC.

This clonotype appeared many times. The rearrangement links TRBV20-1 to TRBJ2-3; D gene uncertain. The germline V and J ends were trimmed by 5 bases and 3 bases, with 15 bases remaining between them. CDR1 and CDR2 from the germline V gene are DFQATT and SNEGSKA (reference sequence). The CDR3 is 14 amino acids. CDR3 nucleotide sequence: TGCAGTGCTCCCGACCTGCCTGTGACAGATACGCAGTATTTT. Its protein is CSAPDLPVTDTQYF.

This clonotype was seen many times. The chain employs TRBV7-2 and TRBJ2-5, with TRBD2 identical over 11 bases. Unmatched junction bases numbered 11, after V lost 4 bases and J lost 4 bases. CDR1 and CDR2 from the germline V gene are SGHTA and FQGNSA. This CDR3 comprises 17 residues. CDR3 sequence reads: CASSYGRSGRAGETQYF. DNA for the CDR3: TGTGCCAGCAGCTATGGTCGTAGCGGGAGGGCGGGAGAGACCCAGTACTTC.

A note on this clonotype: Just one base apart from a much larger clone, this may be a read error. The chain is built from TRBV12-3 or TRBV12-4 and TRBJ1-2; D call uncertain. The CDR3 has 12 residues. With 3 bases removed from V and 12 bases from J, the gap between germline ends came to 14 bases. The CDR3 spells CASSFWGSGHTF. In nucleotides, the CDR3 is TGTGCCAGCAGTTTCTGGGGTAGCGGCCACACCTTC.

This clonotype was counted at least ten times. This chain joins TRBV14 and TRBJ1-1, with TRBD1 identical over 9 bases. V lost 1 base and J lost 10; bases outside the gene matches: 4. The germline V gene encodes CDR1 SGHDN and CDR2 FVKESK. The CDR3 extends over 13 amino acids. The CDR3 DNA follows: TGTGCCAGCAGCCAAGTCCAGACAGGGGGAGCTTTCTTT. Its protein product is CASSQVQTGGAFF.

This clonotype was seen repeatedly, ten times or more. CDR3 sequence (DNA): TGTGCCAGCAGCTTATCCGCACTCGGGGGCTACACCTTC. Its translation is CASSLSALGGYTF. The chain combines TRBV11-2 with TRBJ1-2; unclear D gene. Trimming left V 2 bases short and J 8 bases short, with 12 bases between. This CDR3 has 13 residues. CDR1 is SGHAT and CDR2 is FQNNGV in the germline V gene. Full variable domain (rest looked up from reference TRBV11-2 and TRBJ1-2): EAGVAQSPRYKIIEKRQSVAFWCNPISGHATLYWYQQILGQGPKLLIQFQNNGVVDDSQLPKDRFSAERLKGVDSTLKIQPAKLEDSAVYLCASSLSALGGYTFGSGTRLTVV.

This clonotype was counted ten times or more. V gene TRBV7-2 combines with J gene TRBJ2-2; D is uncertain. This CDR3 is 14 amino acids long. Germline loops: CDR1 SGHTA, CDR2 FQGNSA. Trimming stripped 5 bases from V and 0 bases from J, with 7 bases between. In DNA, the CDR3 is TGTGCCAGCAGCCGAACAGCGAACACCGGGGAGCTGTTTTTT. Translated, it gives CASSRTANTGELFF.

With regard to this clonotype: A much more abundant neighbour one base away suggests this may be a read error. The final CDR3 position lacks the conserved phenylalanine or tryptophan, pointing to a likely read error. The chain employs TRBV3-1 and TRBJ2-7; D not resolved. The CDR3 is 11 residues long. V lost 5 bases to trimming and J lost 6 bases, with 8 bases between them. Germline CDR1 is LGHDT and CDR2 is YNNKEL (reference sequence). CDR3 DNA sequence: TGTGCCAGCAGCGGTCCCCGCGAGCAGTACTAC. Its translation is CASSGPREQYY.

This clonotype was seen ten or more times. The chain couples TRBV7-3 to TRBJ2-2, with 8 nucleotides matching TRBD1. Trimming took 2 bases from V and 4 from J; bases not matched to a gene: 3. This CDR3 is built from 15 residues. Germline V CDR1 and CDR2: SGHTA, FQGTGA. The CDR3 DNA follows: TGTGCCAGCAGCTTAGGGGACAGGCGCACCGGGGAGCTGTTTTTT. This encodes CASSLGDRRTGELFF.

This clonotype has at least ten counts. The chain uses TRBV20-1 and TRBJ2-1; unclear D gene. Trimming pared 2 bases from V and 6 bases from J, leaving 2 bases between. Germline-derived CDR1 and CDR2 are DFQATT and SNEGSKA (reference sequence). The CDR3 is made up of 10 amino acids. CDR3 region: CSARFNEQFF. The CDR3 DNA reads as TGCAGTGCTAGATTCAATGAGCAGTTCTTC.

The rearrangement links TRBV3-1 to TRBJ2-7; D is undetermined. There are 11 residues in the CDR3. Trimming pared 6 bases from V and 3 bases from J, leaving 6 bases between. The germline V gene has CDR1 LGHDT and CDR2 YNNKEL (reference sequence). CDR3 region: CASRKGYEQYF. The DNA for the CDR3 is TGTGCCAGCAGAAAGGGCTACGAGCAGTACTTC.

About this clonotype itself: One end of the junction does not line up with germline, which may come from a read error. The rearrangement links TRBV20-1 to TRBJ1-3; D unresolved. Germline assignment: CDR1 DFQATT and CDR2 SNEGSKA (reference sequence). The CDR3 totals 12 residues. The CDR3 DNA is TGCAGTGCTATTTATCCCGGAAAAACCATATATTTT. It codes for CSAIYPGKTIYF.

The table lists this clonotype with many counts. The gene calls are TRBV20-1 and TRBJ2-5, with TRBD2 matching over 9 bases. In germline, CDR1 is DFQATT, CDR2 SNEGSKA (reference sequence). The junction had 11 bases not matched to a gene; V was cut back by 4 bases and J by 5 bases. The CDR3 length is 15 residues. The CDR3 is CSAKGIPSGVETQYF. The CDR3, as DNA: TGCAGTGCTAAAGGAATCCCTAGCGGGGTCGAGACCCAGTACTTC.

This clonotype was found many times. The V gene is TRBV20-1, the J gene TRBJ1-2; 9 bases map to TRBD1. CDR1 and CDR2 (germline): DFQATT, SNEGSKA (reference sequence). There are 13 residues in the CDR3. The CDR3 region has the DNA TGCAGCCCCGGGACAGGGATAAACTATGGCTACACCTTC. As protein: CSPGTGINYGYTF.

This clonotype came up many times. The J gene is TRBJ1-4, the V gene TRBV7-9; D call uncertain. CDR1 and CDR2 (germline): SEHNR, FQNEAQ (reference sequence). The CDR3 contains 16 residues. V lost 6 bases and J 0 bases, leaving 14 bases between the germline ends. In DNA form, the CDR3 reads TGTGCCAGCAGTTACGATGGGAGACCAACTAATGAAAAACTGTTTTTT. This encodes CASSYDGRPTNEKLFF.

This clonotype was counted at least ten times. CDR3 DNA sequence: TGTGCCAGCAGTGAACAGGGGTACGAGCAGTACTTC. It specifies CASSEQGYEQYF. The V call is TRBV25-1, the J call TRBJ2-7; D may be TRBD1 (6 bases). CDR3 length: 12 amino acids. With 2 bases removed from V and 4 bases from J, the gap between germline ends came to 6 bases. Per germline, CDR1 MGHDK and CDR2 SYGVNS.

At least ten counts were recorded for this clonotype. The CDR3 reads CASSSGQNSGNTIYF. The CDR3 DNA sequence: TGTGCCAGCAGCTCGGGACAGAACTCTGGAAACACCATATATTTT. This chain joins TRBV5-4 and TRBJ1-3; the match to TRBD1 covers 7 bases. The CDR3 has 15 amino acids. Germline assignment: CDR1 SGHNT and CDR2 YYREEE (reference sequence). V lost 3 bases and J lost 0; bases outside the gene matches: 3.

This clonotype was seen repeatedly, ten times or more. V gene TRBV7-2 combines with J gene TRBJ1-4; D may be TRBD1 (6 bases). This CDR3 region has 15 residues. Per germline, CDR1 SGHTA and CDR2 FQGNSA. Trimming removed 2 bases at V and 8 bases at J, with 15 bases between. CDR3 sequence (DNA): TGTGCCAGCAGCTTACGCGGCAGGGGTTCGGAAAAACTGTTTTTT. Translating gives CASSLRGRGSEKLFF.

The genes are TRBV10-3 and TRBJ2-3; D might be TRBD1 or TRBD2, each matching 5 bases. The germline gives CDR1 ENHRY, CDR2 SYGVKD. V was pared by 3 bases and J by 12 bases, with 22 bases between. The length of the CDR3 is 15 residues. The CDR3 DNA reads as TGTGCCATCAGTGATGGGGGAGACGTGGTTAGAGGCCAGTATTTT. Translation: CAISDGGDVVRGQYF.

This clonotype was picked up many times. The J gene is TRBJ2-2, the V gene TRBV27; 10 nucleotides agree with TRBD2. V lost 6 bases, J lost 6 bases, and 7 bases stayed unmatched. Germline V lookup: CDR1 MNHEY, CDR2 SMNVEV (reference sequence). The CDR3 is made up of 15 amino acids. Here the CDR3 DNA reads TGTGCCAGCAGGGCGGGACTAGCGTGGTCCGGGGAGCTGTTTTTT. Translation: CASRAGLAWSGELFF.

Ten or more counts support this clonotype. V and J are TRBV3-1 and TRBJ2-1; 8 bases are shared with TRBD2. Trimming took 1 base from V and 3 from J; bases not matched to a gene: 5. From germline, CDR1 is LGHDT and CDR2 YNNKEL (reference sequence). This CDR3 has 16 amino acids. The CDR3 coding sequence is TGTGCCAGCAGCCAAGGTACGCTAGCGGGCTACAATGAGCAGTTCTTC. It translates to CASSQGTLAGYNEQFF.